The 23 T cell receptor beta chains presented below share a single source sample, sequenced in a study of human T cells and chemical hapten exposure. Time point: patch test 2, 6 weeks after DPC sensitization. Specified treatment: therapeutic diphenylcyclopropenone sensitization with weekly scalp DPC. MiXCR, run by TCRdb on the RACE reads, gives a single entry per CDR3 protein. Of about 350,000 distinct CDR3 sequences listed, around 6% are singletons. Here the sequenced sample was whole blood, taken in connection with sensitization to the hapten diphenylcyclopropenone (DPC). The receptor source for this set is a woman aged 18-29 years with alopecia areata. Some clones in this sample may be carry-over from other donors' samples.

This clonotype was seen ten or more times. The genes are TRBV6-1 and TRBJ1-2; D is undetermined. The CDR3 spans 15 residues. Germline CDR1 and CDR2: MNHNS and SASEGT. Trimming cost V 5 bases and J 4 bases, with 17 bases left between them. The CDR3 DNA is TGTGCCAGCAGTCAACACCGGACTTTAATCTATGGCTACACCTTC. Its protein product is CASSQHRTLIYGYTF.

This clonotype came up a few times. The chain couples TRBV20-1 to TRBJ2-3, with 8 bases that match TRBD2. This CDR3 comprises 16 residues. CDR1 and CDR2 from the germline V gene are DFQATT and SNEGSKA (reference sequence). After removal of 0 bases from V and 3 bases from J, the junction contained 8 bases not matched to a gene. In DNA, the CDR3 is TGCAGTGCTAGAGACAGCGGGGGCCCGGTGACAGATACGCAGTATTTT. This translates into CSARDSGGPVTDTQYF.

The V call is TRBV5-1, the J call TRBJ1-1; unclear D gene. This CDR3 spans 13 amino acids. Trimming removed 5 bases at V and 3 bases at J, with 11 bases between. Germline lookup yields CDR1 SGHRS and CDR2 YFSETQ. The CDR3 nucleotides read TGCGCCAGCAGGGGCGTCGAAGACACTGAAGCTTTCTTT. It is translated as CASRGVEDTEAFF.

This clonotype was observed a handful of times. This sequence joins TRBV7-9 and TRBJ2-3; TRBD1 or TRBD2 may be the D gene (6 bases each). The CDR3 extends over 16 amino acids. Trimming cost V 1 base and J 5 bases, with 16 bases left between them. Germline-derived CDR1 and CDR2 are SEHNR and FQNEAQ (reference sequence). The CDR3 nucleotides are TGTGCCAGCAGCTTAGGGGTACAGGGAGGACGAGATACGCAGTATTTT. Encoded protein: CASSLGVQGGRDTQYF.

The chain employs TRBV20-1 and TRBJ2-3, with D perhaps matching TRBD2 (5 bases). Germline-derived CDR1 and CDR2 are DFQATT and SNEGSKA (reference sequence). V shed 6 bases and J shed 4 bases, with 5 bases lying between them. This CDR3 contains 10 residues. CDR3 residues: CSAGADTQYF. For the CDR3, the DNA is TGCAGTGCGGGAGCAGATACGCAGTATTTT.

This clonotype was picked up a small number of times. This chain uses TRBV10-3 with TRBJ2-2; perhaps TRBD1 as D (6 bases). V lost 2 bases and J lost 4, with 11 bases in between. The CDR3 has 15 amino acids. CDR1 is ENHRY, CDR2 SYGVKD, per germline. The CDR3 here is CAISEGQIFTGELFF. In DNA form, the CDR3 reads TGTGCCATCAGTGAGGGACAGATTTTCACCGGGGAGCTGTTTTTT.

This clonotype was counted between two and nine times. This chain joins TRBV12-3 or TRBV12-4 and TRBJ2-3, with unresolved D. The CDR3 contains 15 residues. Between the trimmed V and J ends, which lost 3 bases and 0 bases, there was a span of 10 bases. The CDR3 bases are TGTGCCAGCAGTTTCTCCGGGTTTAGCACAGATACGCAGTATTTT. This translates into CASSFSGFSTDTQYF.

This clonotype was counted only a few times. This chain connects TRBV12-3 or TRBV12-4 to TRBJ1-5; no clear D. The CDR3 contains 18 residues. Trimming pared 5 bases from V and 2 bases from J, leaving 22 bases between. CDR3 nucleotide sequence: TGTGCCAGCAGTCCCCGTGGCAGACCAGAAGACCGCAATCAGCCCCAGCATTTT. Protein sequence: CASSPRGRPEDRNQPQHF.

The rearrangement links TRBV12-3 or TRBV12-4 to TRBJ2-7, with TRBD1 matching over 8 bases. This CDR3 has 13 residues. V shed 5 bases, J shed 6 bases, and the junction held 6 bases outside the gene matches. For the CDR3, the DNA is TGTGCCAGCAGTCGGGACAGGTGGAGCGAGCAGTACTTC. Translating gives CASSRDRWSEQYF.

This clonotype was observed at least ten times. DNA of the CDR3: TGTGCCAGCAGCCCCCGGACCGGGGAGGGGGTTGAAAAACTGTTTTTT. Protein: CASSPRTGEGVEKLFF. The rearrangement joins TRBV7-2 to TRBJ1-4; D might be TRBD1 (6 bases). Trimming removed 5 bases at V and 7 bases at J, with 20 bases between. Germline-derived CDR1 and CDR2 are SGHTA and FQGNSA. This CDR3 is 16 amino acids long.

There are a few counts of this clonotype. This chain links TRBV4-3 with TRBJ1-2, with D maybe TRBD1 (5 bases). The length of the CDR3 is 16 residues. Germline assignment: CDR1 LGHNA and CDR2 YSLEER. V was trimmed by 1 base and J by 2 bases, leaving 14 bases between them. CDR3: CASSQGQREQNYGYTF. CDR3 DNA sequence: TGCGCCAGCAGCCAAGGACAGCGGGAACAGAACTATGGCTACACCTTC.

The rearrangement uses TRBV6-1 and TRBJ1-4, with D unclear. The CDR3 is 14 residues long. V was pared by 7 bases and J by 4 bases, with 13 bases between. Per the germline V gene, CDR1 is MNHNS and CDR2 is SASEGT. CDR3 sequence: CASNKDGINEKLFF. The CDR3 DNA reads as TGTGCCAGCAACAAGGACGGGATTAATGAAAAACTGTTTTTT.

This clonotype has just one count. Compared with germline, one end of the junction differs, possibly owing to a read error. CDR3 in amino acids: CSVGGQETRYF. In DNA, the CDR3 is TGCAGCGTTGGGGGTCAAGAGACCCGGTACTTC. The chain joins TRBV29-1 to TRBJ2-5; no reliable D call. Germline values: CDR1 SQVTM, CDR2 ANQGSEA. This CDR3 has 11 residues.

The chain recombines TRBV12-3 or TRBV12-4 with TRBJ2-2, with a tentative D call TRBD1 (6 bases). The CDR3 totals 14 residues. V lost 5 bases to trimming and J lost 6 bases, with 13 bases between them. The CDR3 coding sequence is TGTGCCAGCAGTCCTACAGGGTTGTCCGGGGAGCTGTTTTTT. It yields the protein CASSPTGLSGELFF.

This clonotype was counted at least ten times. For the CDR3, the DNA is TGCGCCAGCAGCCAAGAATGGGCTACCTATAATTCACCCCTCCACTTT. Its protein is CASSQEWATYNSPLHF. V gene TRBV4-1 combines with J gene TRBJ1-6; no reliable D call. This CDR3 contains 16 residues. The germline V gene has CDR1 MGHRA and CDR2 YSYEKL. Trimming removed 0 bases from V and 2 bases from J, with 8 bases in between.

This clonotype was detected only a few times. The junction differs from germline at one of its ends, possibly a read error. The genes are TRBV6-5 and TRBJ1-2; 11 bases map to TRBD1. This CDR3 comprises 17 residues. Germline V gene sequence: CDR1 MNHEY, CDR2 SVGAGI. The CDR3 loop is CASSHSARTGGYYGYTF. CDR3 DNA sequence: TGTGCCAGCAGTCACTCGGCAAGGACAGGGGGCTACTATGGCTACACCTTC.

The chain carries TRBV7-9 and TRBJ2-7, with 9 nucleotides matching TRBD1. The CDR3 is made up of 19 amino acids. Germline V CDR1 and CDR2: SEHNR, FQNEAQ (reference sequence). CDR3 amino acids: CAKTQKWRWRDRVTYEQYF. The CDR3 coding sequence is TGTGCTAAAACGCAAAAGTGGAGGTGGAGGGACAGGGTCACCTACGAGCAGTACTTC.

This clonotype was seen many times. The V call is TRBV20-1, the J call TRBJ2-1; 9 positions agree with TRBD2. Germline V gene lookup returns CDR1 DFQATT and CDR2 SNEGSKA (reference sequence). This CDR3 spans 17 amino acids. V was pared by 8 bases and J by 0 bases, with 14 bases of the junction left unmatched. Written as DNA, the CDR3 is TGCAGTAACCTGGCTAGCGGGGCCAAGAGCTCCTACAATGAGCAGTTCTTC. This codes for CSNLASGAKSSYNEQFF.

The sample holds a few counts of this clonotype. The V gene is TRBV12-3 or TRBV12-4, the J gene TRBJ2-3; D might be TRBD2 (6 bases). The CDR3 contains 15 residues. V shed 6 bases and J shed 5 bases, with 18 bases lying between them. This CDR3 reads CASRAEEGMVDTQYF. The CDR3 bases are TGTGCCAGCAGGGCAGAGGAGGGGATGGTAGATACGCAGTATTTT.

This clonotype was recorded many times. This CDR3 reads CASSPREGGEIFFALHF. In DNA, the CDR3 is TGCGCCAGCAGCCCACGAGAGGGAGGGGAGATCTTTTTCGCCCTCCACTTT. The J gene is TRBJ1-6, the V gene TRBV5-1, with D perhaps matching TRBD1 (5 bases). The CDR3 spans 17 residues. CDR1 is SGHRS and CDR2 is YFSETQ in the germline V gene. The V end was cut by 4 bases, the J end by 14 bases, with 28 bases between.

The V and J genes are TRBV6-4 and TRBJ1-5; the D is unclear. The germline V gene encodes CDR1 MRHNA and CDR2 SNTAGT. The V end lost 3 bases, the J end lost 0 bases, and 9 bases lay between the germline ends. CDR3 size: 15 residues. CDR3 nucleotides: TGTGCCAGCAGTGAGTCCCGATATAGCAATCAGCCCCAGCATTTT. It encodes CASSESRYSNQPQHF.

This clonotype was detected a few times. The V call is TRBV4-3, the J call TRBJ2-3, with D unresolved. CDR3 length: 12 amino acids. Germline V gene lookup returns CDR1 LGHNA and CDR2 YSLEER. V lost 2 bases to trimming and J lost 6 bases, with 6 bases between them. This CDR3 is CASSQLGDTQYF. CDR3 coding DNA: TGCGCCAGCAGCCAACTAGGGGATACGCAGTATTTT.

The J gene is TRBJ2-7, the V gene TRBV11-2; no firm D call. The germline V and J ends were trimmed by 3 bases and 2 bases, with 14 bases remaining between them. Germline CDR1 reads SGHAT; CDR2 reads FQNNGV. CDR3 size: 15 residues. CDR3 coding DNA: TGTGCCAGCAGCTTCGTGTCCGACGACACCTACGAGCAGTACTTC. Its translation is CASSFVSDDTYEQYF.